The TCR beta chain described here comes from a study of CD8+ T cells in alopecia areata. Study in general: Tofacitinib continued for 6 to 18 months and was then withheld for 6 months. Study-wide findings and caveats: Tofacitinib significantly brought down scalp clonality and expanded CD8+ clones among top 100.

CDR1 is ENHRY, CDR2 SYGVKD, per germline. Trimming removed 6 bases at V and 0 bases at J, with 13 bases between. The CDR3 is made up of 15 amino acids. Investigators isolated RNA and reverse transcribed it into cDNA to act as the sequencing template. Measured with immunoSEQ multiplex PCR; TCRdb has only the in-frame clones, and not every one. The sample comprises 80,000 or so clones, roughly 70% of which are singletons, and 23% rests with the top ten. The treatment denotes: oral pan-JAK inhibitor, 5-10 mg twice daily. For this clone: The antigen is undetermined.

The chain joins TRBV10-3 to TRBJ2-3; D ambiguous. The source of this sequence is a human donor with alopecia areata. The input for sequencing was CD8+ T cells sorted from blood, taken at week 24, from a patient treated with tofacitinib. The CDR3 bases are TGTGCCATCAGCCACGAACACGAAAGCACAGATACGCAGTATTTT. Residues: CAISHEHESTDTQYF.